This T cell receptor (beta chain) was found in a study of shared clonotypes between healthy human individuals (dated by TCRdb to about 2020). Background for the entire study: The cohort comprised a couple of women and three men aged 18 to 49 years. For each donor, CD4 naive and CD4 memory were each run on three plates, CD8 naive on two plates, and CD8 memory on one plate. To estimate repertoire size and how much clonotypes are shared between individuals, the study performed deep sequencing of blood TCR repertoires from about five healthy adults. To increase sequencing depth and limit assay-specific biases, TCR repertoire library preparation and sequencing were carried out by different laboratories using diverse techniques. Leukapheresis yielded between about 0.94 and 9 billion PBMCs per donor. Summary of the overall study and its limitations: Across a few donors, about 5% of naive CD4, roughly 3.8% of naive CD8, about 2% of memory CD4, and under 0.45% of memory CD8 clonotypes were shared. Sampling was restricted to blood, and TCR repertoires in tissues likely differ from the TCR repertoires found in blood. Compared with non-shared clonotypes, the clonotypes found in all four sorted-subset donors had higher generation probabilities. Incomplete sequencing was indicated by rarefaction of sorted-subset datasets, despite the large sequencing depth. Based on pairwise subsampling, the degree of clonotype sharing among donors was expected to be affected by sequencing depth. Naive subsets generally had larger estimated clonotype richness than memory subsets. The genetic and exposure-history diversity represented was limited by the small number of donors.

Healthy HIV-negative adults with no recently reported acute infections or vaccinations were included as donors. Only Caucasian adults living in Nashville, Tennessee, USA were represented among the donors. CD4+ T cells were enriched through magnetic negative selection, after which naive cells were positively selected on CD45RA and the remaining negative fraction served as the memory subset. Blood was obtained by leukapheresis, after which PBMCs were separated by Ficoll-Histopaque density gradient centrifugation and cryopreserved in liquid nitrogen vapor phase. Analytical flow cytometry was used to check the purity and quantity of each magnetically sorted T cell population. Genomic DNA was isolated from each sorted fraction and quantified by UV absorbance on a Nanodrop 2000c. Trimming leaves V shorter by 1 base and J shorter by 3 bases, with the junction holding 2 bases beyond the gene matches. Taken from the germline V gene (reference sequence), the CDR1 and CDR2 loops are LNHNV and YYDKDF. Its CDR3 holds 16 amino acids, cysteine through phenylalanine. Kept here is only the CDR3 DNA, which spans 48 bases and is read in frame from base 1.

To note about this clone: Its recognized antigen is unknown. No per-base quality is available; no much larger clone lies one base away. The same CDR3 arises from other DNA sequences in this sample as well.

Using the deep immunoSEQ assay, multiplex PCR amplified TCR CDR3 regions from genomic DNA. Extracted genomic DNA from each cell subset was distributed evenly across all wells of several immunoSEQ 96-well plates, and each plate was treated as a replicate. Each replicate PCR for sorted subsets received around 210 ng genomic DNA, equal to some 32,000 T cell genomes. Purified libraries were quantified with a Qubit 3.0 fluorometer, sized on a Bioanalyzer 2100, and re-quantified with the KAPA Library Quantification kit. Each immunoSEQ 96-well plate was sequenced on its own single-read 150-cycle Illumina NextSeq 550 flow cell. The authors' pipeline ran thus. Because the immunoSEQ output held only junctional sequences and lacked quality scores, the filtering could not match the filtering applied to full-length reads. To assign V/J genes and CDR3, sequences were annotated using PyIR, a Python wrapper for IgBLAST v1.9, with IMGT germline references. Reads with weak V/J assignments (E-value above 1e-6), missing CDR3, stop codons, out-of-frame junctions, or ambiguous translated residues were removed. A V3J clonotype was defined by an identical inferred V gene, J gene, and CDR3 amino acid sequence. Percentage overlap between repertoires was computed as shared unique clonotypes divided by the size of the smaller repertoire. RTK rarefaction, the Chao1 estimator, and Recon v2.1 estimates of unobserved clonotypes were used to assess repertoire richness. OLGA was used to compute generation probabilities for all TCRbeta clonotypes that the gDNA method yielded from a handful of donors. The immuneACCESS repertoire file appears here via TCRdb, limited to in-frame rearrangements. These files lack a portion of the clones; in checked studies, under half of the deficit traces to unresolved V genes, and the cause of the others is not known. V and J calls and clone size follow that table, whereas D and trimming were derived from the DNA. Within this sample are over 700,000 clones, with around 77% of them counted one time only. The ten largest clones add up to roughly 1.8% of the sample.

This chain joins TRBV15 to TRBJ2-7; 14 middle bases align to TRBD2. Sequencing was carried out using memory CD4+ T cells sorted from blood. The cell subset or site label corresponds to: CD45RA-negative fraction. The receptor's source is a woman aged 30 to 39 in good health. Here is the DNA: TGTGCCACCAGCAGAGGTGGGACTAGCGGGAGCTACGAGCAGTACTTC. The resulting protein is CATSRGGTSGSYEQYF.